The rows below give T cell receptor beta chains drawn from one sample of a study of control samples from healthy donors and cancer patients. Clones were read by immunoSEQ multiplex PCR, and TCRdb kept only the in-frame ones, dropping some. In the table there are under 60,000 clones, around 95% of which are singletons. Sequenced sample: blood. The receptor source for this set is a man aged 25-45 years in good health. Each CDR3 is given with its conserved first and last residue. A D gene is named only where the DNA matches it firmly. Clone size is not always given. Where it is, it says once, few, many or a class for expanded clones.

cdr3_aa cdr3_nt j_call v_call d_call clone_size
CASSQRTGSYEQFF TGCGCCAGCAGCCAACGGACAGGGTCATATGAGCAGTTCTTC TRBJ2-1 TRBV4-1 TRBD1 NA
CASSSGTGNSPLHF TGTGCCAGTAGTAGCGGGACAGGGAACTCACCCCTCCACTTT TRBJ1-6 TRBV19 TRBD1 NA
CASGSGQANQPQHF TGTGCCAGCGGCAGCGGACAGGCGAATCAGCCCCAGCATTTT TRBJ1-5 TRBV6-5 TRBD1 NA
CASSIVASTNYGYTF TGTGCCAGTAGTATAGTAGCCAGTACCAACTATGGCTACACCTTC TRBJ1-2 TRBV19 NA NA
CASSFRGNTEAFF TGTGCCAGCAGTTTCAGGGGGAACACTGAAGCTTTCTTT TRBJ1-1 TRBV6-5 NA NA
CASRVEPQGATEAFF TGTGCCAGCAGAGTTGAACCTCAGGGGGCCACTGAAGCTTTCTTT TRBJ1-1 TRBV6-5 TRBD1 NA
CASSIAGQGGGYTF TGTGCCAGTAGTATTGCAGGACAGGGAGGAGGCTACACCTTC TRBJ1-2 TRBV19 TRBD1 once
CASSEGFSNQPQHF TGTGCCAGCAGCGAGGGGTTTAGCAATCAGCCCCAGCATTTT TRBJ1-5 TRBV9 NA NA
CASSQQQELYGYTF TGTGCCAGCAGCCAACAACAGGAGCTCTATGGCTACACCTTC TRBJ1-2 TRBV4-2 NA NA
CASSPTSGRVHEQFF TGTGCTAGCAGTCCGACTAGCGGGAGGGTGCATGAGCAGTTCTTC TRBJ2-1 TRBV7-7 TRBD2 NA
CASSFGGGNTEAFF TGCGCCAGCAGCTTCGGAGGGGGGAACACTGAAGCTTTCTTT TRBJ1-1 TRBV5-1 NA NA
CASSIRSTGKNTEAFF TGTGCCAGTAGTATCCGGTCGACAGGGAAGAACACTGAAGCTTTCTTT TRBJ1-1 TRBV19 TRBD1 few
CASSQDEGVQPQHF TGCGCCAGCAGCCAAGATGAGGGGGTCCAGCCCCAGCATTTT TRBJ1-5 TRBV4-1 NA NA
CASSLRLQGNHEAFF TGTGCCAGCAGTTTACGGTTACAGGGGAACCATGAAGCTTTCTTT TRBJ1-1 TRBV27 TRBD1 NA
CASSPLPGVRGNQPQHF TGTGCCAGCTCACCCTTACCCGGGGTAAGAGGCAATCAGCCCCAGCATTTT TRBJ1-5 TRBV18 NA NA
CASSPDVGAGIDGYTF TGTGCCAGCAGCCCCGACGTTGGGGCAGGGATCGATGGCTACACCTTC TRBJ1-2 TRBV11-1 NA NA
CASTPQGHRNTEAFF TGTGCCAGCACCCCCCAGGGCCATCGGAACACTGAAGCTTTCTTT TRBJ1-1 TRBV6-5 NA NA
CASGVSPNSPLHF TGTGCTAGTGGGGTAAGCCCCAATTCACCCCTCCACTTT TRBJ1-6 TRBV12-5 NA NA
CASSRGLVEAGELFF TGTGCCAGCAGTCGGGGCTTGGTCGAAGCCGGGGAGCTGTTTTTT TRBJ2-2 TRBV5-4 NA NA
CASSDGRSYGYTF TGTGCCAGCAGTGACGGCAGGTCCTATGGCTACACCTTC TRBJ1-2 TRBV12-3/TRBV12-4 NA NA
CASSRGTGELFF TGTGCCAGCAGTAGGGGAACCGGGGAGCTGTTTTTT TRBJ2-2 TRBV27 NA NA
CASSVAIGTLAFSYNEQFF TGTGCCAGCAGCGTTGCCATAGGGACGCTAGCCTTCTCCTACAATGAGCAGTTCTTC TRBJ2-1 TRBV9 NA NA
CASSVRDREHQQYF TGTGCCAGCAGTGTCCGGGACAGGGAACATCAGCAGTACTTC TRBJ2-7 TRBV27 TRBD1 NA
CASSLVYRGRLNPQYF TGTGCCAGCAGCTTAGTGTACCGGGGACGGCTTAATCCCCAGTACTTC TRBJ2-5 TRBV7-8 NA NA
CASSLVGQYSSYNSPLHF TGTGCCAGCAGCTTAGTAGGACAGTATAGCTCCTATAATTCACCCCTCCACTTT TRBJ1-6 TRBV7-8 NA NA
CASSELEQGGGAEAFF TGTGCCAGCAGTGAATTAGAACAGGGGGGAGGCGCTGAAGCTTTCTTT TRBJ1-1 TRBV2 TRBD1 NA
CASSPSDETQYF TGTGCCAGCTCACCATCTGATGAGACCCAGTACTTC TRBJ2-5 TRBV18 NA NA
CASSTRTAPDTQYF TGTGCCAGCAGCACCCGGACAGCCCCAGATACGCAGTATTTT TRBJ2-3 TRBV7-9 NA once
CASRLETGGAGGYTF TGTGCCAGCAGGCTCGAGACAGGGGGCGCGGGAGGCTACACCTTC TRBJ1-2 TRBV6-5 TRBD1 NA
CASSMPGQLAKNIQYF TGTGCCAGTAGTATGCCGGGACAGCTAGCCAAAAACATTCAGTACTTC TRBJ2-4 TRBV19 TRBD1 NA
CASSQGADGYTF TGCGCCAGCAGCCAAGGCGCGGATGGCTACACCTTC TRBJ1-2 TRBV4-3 NA NA
CASSIRQGSNEQFF TGTGCCAGTAGTATCCGGCAGGGTAGCAATGAGCAGTTCTTC TRBJ2-1 TRBV19 NA NA
CASSQDRQISYNEQFF TGCGCCAGCAGCCAAGATAGACAGATTTCCTACAATGAGCAGTTCTTC TRBJ2-1 TRBV4-3 NA once
CASSYSRGGAPDTQYF TGTGCCAGCAGTTACTCGAGAGGAGGGGCGCCAGATACGCAGTATTTT TRBJ2-3 TRBV6-2/TRBV6-3 NA NA
CSVEVGEMWNEQFF TGCAGCGTTGAAGTGGGGGAGATGTGGAATGAGCAGTTCTTC TRBJ2-1 TRBV29-1 NA NA
CASSARQGGETQYF TGTGCCAGTAGTGCAAGACAGGGGGGAGAGACCCAGTACTTC TRBJ2-5 TRBV19 TRBD1 once
CASSLDRGGGNTGELFF TGTGCCAGCAGCTTGGACAGAGGCGGGGGAAACACCGGGGAGCTGTTTTTT TRBJ2-2 TRBV5-4 TRBD2 NA
CASSGASLDTQYF TGTGCCAGCAGCGGGGCCAGCCTTGATACGCAGTATTTT TRBJ2-3 TRBV9 NA few
CASGLEVASTEAFF TGTGCTAGTGGTTTGGAGGTGGCTAGCACTGAAGCTTTCTTT TRBJ1-1 TRBV12-5 NA NA
CASGQRERYNEQFF TGTGCCAGTGGGCAGCGGGAGAGGTACAATGAGCAGTTCTTC TRBJ2-1 TRBV19 TRBD2 NA
CATSEGYQPQHF TGTGCCACCAGTGAGGGGTATCAGCCCCAGCATTTT TRBJ1-5 TRBV24-1 NA NA
CASSYDSRSYGYTF TGTGCCAGCAGTTACGATAGCCGGTCCTATGGCTACACCTTC TRBJ1-2 TRBV6-5 NA NA
CASIDREIYEQYF TGTGCCAGCATCGACAGGGAGATCTACGAGCAGTACTTC TRBJ2-7 TRBV7-9 TRBD1 NA
CASGSGRPNTEAFF TGTGCTAGTGGTTCGGGACGGCCGAACACTGAAGCTTTCTTT TRBJ1-1 TRBV12-5 NA NA
CAISESWVWTGGDYGYTF TGTGCCATCAGTGAGTCATGGGTTTGGACAGGGGGCGACTATGGCTACACCTTC TRBJ1-2 TRBV10-3 TRBD1 few
CASSQETVMNTEAFF TGCGCCAGCAGCCAAGAGACAGTGATGAACACTGAAGCTTTCTTT TRBJ1-1 TRBV4-3 NA NA
CASRRSGTDNQPQHF TGTGCCAGCAGAAGATCCGGGACAGACAATCAGCCCCAGCATTTT TRBJ1-5 TRBV28 TRBD1 NA
CASSLEGQGGGPNEKLFF TGTGCCAGCAGCTTAGAAGGACAGGGAGGGGGCCCTAATGAAAAACTGTTTTTT TRBJ1-4 TRBV11-2 TRBD1 NA
CASSEGPGVVETQYF TGTGCCAGCAGTGAAGGCCCAGGGGTGGTAGAGACCCAGTACTTC TRBJ2-5 TRBV2 NA NA
CASSGIPGTGDTEAFF TGCGCCAGCAGTGGGATCCCCGGGACAGGGGACACTGAAGCTTTCTTT TRBJ1-1 TRBV10-2 TRBD1 NA